This paragraph covers one T cell receptor beta chain sequence. In this sample, this clonotype turned up a few times. What this receptor recognizes is not known. No base qualities exist here, and no much larger clone lies one base off it. This specimen comes from a study of T cell repertoires in cytomegalovirus infection (dated by TCRdb to about 2019). Looking at the study overall: Alongside well-studied HLA-B-restricted epitopes, the peptide stimulations were aimed at recently identified HLA-C-restricted CMV epitopes, whose presentation resists viral immunomodulation. Because public TCR beta signatures pointed to carriage of CMV infection together with the matching HLA type, the HLA type of each donor mattered for the analysis.

Per the publication, the treatment or condition label means: in vitro stimulation with specific CMV peptide epitopes to enrich CMV-specific T cells. The instrument was an Illumina HiSeq 1500. The raw public data were reprocessed by TCRdb itself: fastp quality trimming at Q25, MiXCR clonotype calling, in-frame beta chains only. Identical CDR3 proteins give one entry, which carries the most common genes and DNA. The sample data list roughly 990,000 distinct CDR3 sequences, and roughly a third of these were observed just once. The ten largest clones take up about an eighth of the sample. Overall study outcomes, separate from this receptor: Cumulative frequency of public TCR beta family members discriminated carriers of CMV infection plus the relevant HLA type in this cohort and an independent roughly 320-donor cohort. In the ex vivo response, HLA-C-restricted CMV-specific TCR beta clonotypes were dominant, and in two of eight donors the single most frequent clonotype came from this HLA-C-restricted group.

After removal of 10 bases from V and 2 bases from J, the junction retains 10 bases not matched to a gene. From the cysteine up to the phenylalanine, the CDR3 has a length of 15 residues. The read is trimmed to its CDR3 DNA, 45 bases read in frame from base 1. According to the germline V gene, CDR1 reads ENHRY and CDR2 reads SYGVKD. Recombination joined TRBV10-3 with TRBJ2-2, with TRBD2 identical over 7 junction bases. The TCR was taken from a human donor in good health (CMV status not recorded). Some clones in this sample may be carry-over from other donors' samples. Source: cultured CD8+ T cells from PBMCs, taken from culture after CMV antigen stimulation. The sequence in DNA is TGTGCCACCTGGGGGAGGGATACTAACACCGGGGAGCTGTTTTTT. It translates to CATWGRDTNTGELFF.